This entry is about one TCR beta chain. In the authors' workflow: Estimates of nucleated cell counts were drawn from the amplification of reference gene primers. Assay: immunoSEQ multiplex PCR; the TCRdb copy retains only in-frame clones and omits some. V, J and clone size are taken as reported in that table, and D and trimming were inferred from the DNA itself. The table includes roughly 100,000 clones, roughly nine tenths detected once. These data are taken from a study of blood T cell repertoires in COVID-19. The V end lost 6 bases, the J end lost 1 base, and 15 bases lay between the germline ends. The germline V gene has CDR1 PRHDT and CDR2 FYEKMQ (reference sequence). This CDR3 is built from 16 residues.

The chain recombines TRBV13 with TRBJ1-4; perhaps TRBD1 as D (6 bases). The TCR comes from a woman older than 75 in a cohort sampled during active COVID-19. The sequencing input was peripheral blood. The chain's CDR3 is CASSYREGGTNEKLFF. CDR3 in DNA: TGTGCCAGCAGTTACAGGGAGGGAGGAACTAATGAAAAACTGTTTTTT.